This passage covers 6 T cell receptor beta chains from one sample sequenced in a study of blood T cells in healthy people across ages (dated by TCRdb to 2014 to 2015). Library prep was done by 5' RACE. The second PCR ran for about 6 to 11 cycles and used a J-beta primer mix along with a sample-barcoded 5' primer. TCRdb reworked the public reads: Q25 trimming with fastp, MiXCR clone assembly, productive beta chains retained. Every distinct CDR3 protein forms one entry, paired with its most common genes and DNA. Present in this sample are around 1,800,000 distinct CDR3 sequences, about two fifths of which were seen just once. Clones ranked in the top ten supply more than 20% of the sample. Sequenced sample: blood. These receptors originate from a human donor in good health.

The J gene is TRBJ1-4, the V gene TRBV28; 7 bases line up with TRBD1. Germline CDR1 and CDR2: MDHEN and SYDVKM. The CDR3 extends over 15 amino acids. Germline trimming cut 4 bases from V and 6 bases from J; bases unmatched to any gene: 8. Here the CDR3 reads CASSSGQEGYEKLFF. The CDR3, as DNA: TGTGCCAGCAGTTCAGGACAGGAGGGATATGAAAAACTGTTTTTT.

This clonotype was found a few times. An end of the junction differs from the germline gene, which may be a read error. The chain employs TRBV12-3 or TRBV12-4 and TRBJ2-1; TRBD2 aligns across 7 bases. This CDR3 spans 15 amino acids. Here the CDR3 reads CASSPIPGDYHEQFF. The DNA of the CDR3 is TGTGCCAGCAGTCCAATACCTGGGGACTACCATGAGCAGTTCTTC.

V gene TRBV12-3 or TRBV12-4 combines with J gene TRBJ1-1; D is perhaps TRBD1 (5 bases). The CDR3 covers 13 residues. The germline V and J ends were trimmed by 2 bases and 8 bases, with 12 bases remaining between them. The chain's CDR3 is CASSLSPRGEAFF. The CDR3 nucleotides are TGTGCCAGCAGTTTATCCCCTCGGGGCGAAGCTTTCTTT.

The J gene is TRBJ2-1, the V gene TRBV20-1, with TRBD2 as a possible D gene (5 bases). The CDR3 is 13 residues long. Germline CDR1 reads DFQATT; CDR2 reads SNEGSKA (reference sequence). Trimming took off 5 bases at V and 5 bases at J, with 13 bases between the two ends. The CDR3 protein is CSAGDYRDNEQFF. CDR3 DNA sequence: TGCAGTGCTGGCGACTACCGAGACAATGAGCAGTTCTTC.

V is TRBV6-5 and J is TRBJ1-1, with 10 bases fitting TRBD1. The ends lost 6 bases at V and 8 bases at J; junction bases unmatched: 6. The CDR3 runs to 13 residues. Per the germline V gene, CDR1 is MNHEY and CDR2 is SVGAGI. The CDR3 here is CASSRPGQGEAFF. CDR3 DNA: TGTGCCAGCAGCCGCCCGGGACAGGGGGAAGCTTTCTTT.

This clonotype was observed a handful of times. This sequence joins TRBV12-3 or TRBV12-4 and TRBJ2-3; D is ambiguous. The CDR3 is 12 amino acids. Trimming pared 3 bases from V and 8 bases from J, leaving 9 bases between. CDR3 bases: TGTGCCAGCAGTTTGGCGCGTATTACGCAGTATTTT. Protein: CASSLARITQYF.